This paragraph covers one TCR beta chain sequence. Its antigen remains unknown. This sample stems from a study of PD-1 blockade in classical Hodgkin lymphoma. Study-level results: Researchers reported that CD4+ TCR diversity, though not CD8+, rose significantly by C4D1. Complete responders had baseline diversity similar to newly diagnosed patients. Any patient who commenced nivolumab under 1 year after ASCT was excluded.

The CDR3 length is 17 residues. CDR1 and CDR2 (germline): SGHAT, FQNNGV. V was pared by 4 bases and J by 6 bases, with 24 bases between. The data were produced by immunoSEQ multiplex PCR, yet TCRdb's version contains in-frame clones alone and is incomplete. The repertoire includes more than 20,000 clones, around 70% of them detected once, and 15% to 20% sits in the top ten. The time point is: cycle 4 day 1 (C4D1), after 6 weeks of nivolumab. All the patients suffered relapse after autologous stem cell transplantation, and brentuximab vedotin exposure differed. V gene TRBV11-2 combines with J gene TRBJ1-2; a possible D gene is TRBD1 (5 bases). The TCR sequence derives from a human donor with classical Hodgkin lymphoma. The starting material was peripheral blood mononuclear cells (PBMCs), obtained before the fourth cycle of nivolumab. DNA for the CDR3: TGTGCCAGCAGCTCTGGATCCGTAGGGGACCTCACTCATGGCTACACCTTC. This gives the protein CASSSGSVGDLTHGYTF. The complete variable domain, with remaining parts taken from reference TRBV11-2 and TRBJ1-2, reads EAGVAQSPRYKIIEKRQSVAFWCNPISGHATLYWYQQILGQGPKLLIQFQNNGVVDDSQLPKDRFSAERLKGVDSTLKIQPAKLEDSAVYLCASSSGSVGDLTHGYTFGSGTRLTVV.